The present T cell receptor (beta chain) was sequenced within a study of T cells after yellow fever vaccination. Study background: Fractions of limited cellularity were prepared by means of SMART-Seq v4 Ultra Low Input.

Template-switching 5'RACE yielded the TCR cDNA; a universal primer site and UMIs were added in the process. TCRdb processed the 5' RACE reads anew with MiXCR; each CDR3 protein has one entry. Among around 310,000 distinct CDR3 sequences, approximately 9% were seen once, and the ten largest hold about a sixth. Germline lookup yields CDR1 WSHSY and CDR2 SAAADI. J gave up 5 bases and V 4 bases, and 4 bases lay outside the gene matches. This CDR3 is 14 amino acids long. In the case of this clonotype: The antigen is undetermined.

General study findings and limits: Booster sampling recovered most clones from primary vaccination (nearly 98% CD4, just over 85% CD8).

The sequence was obtained from a man aged 18 to 30 who received the YFV17D yellow fever vaccine. The sequencing used PBMCs, collected on the day of the first yellow fever vaccination. The chain combines TRBV10-2 with TRBJ1-5; 8 bases align to TRBD1. The CDR3 bases are TGCGCCAGCAGTGTGACAGGGGAGCATCAGCCCCAGCATTTT. Its protein product is CASSVTGEHQPQHF.